What follows describes a single T cell receptor beta chain. Its specificity is unknown. This entry belongs to a study of OX40 agonist ivuxolimab in advanced cancers. Findings of the study overall: The CD4+ and CD8+ T cells in the blood had expanded clonally by week 6 at 0.1 to 3.0 mg/kg.

V was pared by 3 bases and J by 5 bases, with 14 bases between. The CDR3 is made up of 15 amino acids. Germline V gives CDR1 MNHEY, CDR2 SMNVEV (reference sequence). Method: immunoSEQ multiplex PCR; TCRdb's copy keeps in-frame clones and lacks some. The data show some 41,000 clones, roughly 91% seen once. The source was CD4+ or CD8+ T cells sorted from blood, collected in a trial of the OX40 agonist ivuxolimab. This rearrangement joins TRBV27 to TRBJ2-1; D possibly corresponds to TRBD2 (6 bases). The TCR originated in an adult with an advanced solid tumor such as melanoma, head and neck, liver or kidney cancer. The CDR3 is CASSFSLWGDNEQFF. The CDR3 DNA reads TGTGCCAGCAGTTTTTCCCTGTGGGGGGACAATGAGCAGTTCTTC.